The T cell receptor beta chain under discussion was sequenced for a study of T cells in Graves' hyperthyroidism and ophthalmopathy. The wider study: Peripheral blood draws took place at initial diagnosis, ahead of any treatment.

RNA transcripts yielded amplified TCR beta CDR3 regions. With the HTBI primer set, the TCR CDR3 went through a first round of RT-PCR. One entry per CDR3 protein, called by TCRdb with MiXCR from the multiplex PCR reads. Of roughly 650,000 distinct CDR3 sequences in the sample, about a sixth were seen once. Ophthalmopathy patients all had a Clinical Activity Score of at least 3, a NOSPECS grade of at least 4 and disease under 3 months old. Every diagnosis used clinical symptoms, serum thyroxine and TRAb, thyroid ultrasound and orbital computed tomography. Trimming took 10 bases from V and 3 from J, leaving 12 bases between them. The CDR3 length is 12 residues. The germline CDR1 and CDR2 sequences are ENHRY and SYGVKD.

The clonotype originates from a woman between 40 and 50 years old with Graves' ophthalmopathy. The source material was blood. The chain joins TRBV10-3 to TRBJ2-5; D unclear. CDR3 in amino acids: CATSTGKETQYF. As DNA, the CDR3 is TGTGCCACCTCGACTGGAAAAGAGACCCAGTACTTC.